Given below is one T cell receptor beta chain in context. These data are taken from a study of blood T cell repertoires in COVID-19. Study in general: Sources were T cells, B-cell-depleted T cells, or PBMCs; the material itself was cDNA or gDNA.

Trimming pared 1 base from V and 6 bases from J, leaving 11 bases between. The CDR3 is 13 amino acids. Germline values: CDR1 SGHRS, CDR2 YFSETQ. In the original workflow: Researchers report that nucleated cell counts were estimated from reference gene primer amplification. The table came from immunoSEQ multiplex PCR; TCRdb's copy has only in-frame clones and leaves some out. V and J calls plus clone size are reproduced from that table; the DNA served to infer D and trimming. The table records around 140,000 clones, approximately 89% of them present only once. Sequencing was done on a sample of peripheral blood. This receptor was identified in a human donor in a cohort sampled during active COVID-19. The gene calls are TRBV5-1 and TRBJ2-7; D possibly corresponds to TRBD2 (5 bases). CDR3 loop: CASSLNIGGEQYF. As DNA, the CDR3 is TGCGCCAGCAGCTTGAACATCGGAGGCGAGCAGTACTTC.